This passage covers 31 T cell receptor beta chains from one sample sequenced in a study of cytomegalovirus exposure and HLA in healthy donors. 13 Jbeta primers and 60 Vbeta primers were used for the PCR. Clones were sequenced by immunoSEQ multiplex PCR, and TCRdb holds only the in-frame ones, with some missing. The table lists 65,000 to 85,000 clones, about 76% of them singletons. The specimen was PBMCs. These receptor sequences come from a male donor in good health and CMV-seropositive.

As DNA, the CDR3 is TGCGCCAGCAGTAAGACTAGCGGGAGGGCCTACAATGAGCAGTTCTTC. Protein: CASSKTSGRAYNEQFF. The chain employs TRBV10-2 and TRBJ2-1; 14 bases fit TRBD2. The germline gives CDR1 WSHSY, CDR2 SAAADI. V was pared by 5 bases and J by 2 bases, with 2 bases of the junction left unmatched. The CDR3 has 16 amino acids.

This chain links TRBV7-8 with TRBJ2-1; D possibly corresponds to TRBD1 (6 bases). The CDR3 length is 14 residues. Trimming stripped 7 bases from V and 0 bases from J, with 10 bases between. Germline CDR1 is SGHVS and CDR2 is FQNEAQ. The CDR3: CASTRGSSYNEQFF. The CDR3, as DNA: TGTGCCAGCACGAGGGGGTCCTCCTACAATGAGCAGTTCTTC. Full variable domain (outside the CDR3, taken from reference TRBV7-8 and TRBJ2-1): GAGVSQSPRYKVAKRGQDVALRCDPISGHVSLFWYQQALGQGPEFLTYFQNEAQLDKSGLPSDRFFAERPEGSVSTLKIQRTQQEDSAVYLCASTRGSSYNEQFFGPGTRLTVL.

This clone was recorded only once. The rearrangement uses TRBV5-6 and TRBJ1-2; TRBD1 matches 7 bases. The CDR3 runs to 14 residues. J lost 6 bases, V lost 0 bases, and 5 bases had no gene match. The germline V gene has CDR1 SGHDT and CDR2 YYEEEE. In nucleotides, the CDR3 is TGTGCCAGCAGCTTGGTAGGGGGCATCAATGGCTACACCTTC. As protein: CASSLVGGINGYTF.

The gene calls are TRBV5-8 and TRBJ2-5; D is perhaps TRBD1 (7 bases). Near its end, the DNA agrees better with TRBJ2-7, so the J call may be wrong. Germline CDR1 and CDR2: SGHTS and YDEGEE. The CDR3 spans 16 residues. The CDR3 nucleotides read TGTGCCAGCACCCCCCGCGGGACAGCCATATCCTACGAGCAGTACTTC. Its translation is CASTPRGTAISYEQYF.

V usage is TRBV27 and J usage is TRBJ2-2, with a possible D match to TRBD1 (6 bases). The ends were cut back, 7 bases at V and 2 bases at J, with 14 bases in the middle. This CDR3 is 15 amino acids long. Germline lookup yields CDR1 MNHEY and CDR2 SMNVEV (reference sequence). The CDR3 reads CASKKGHGNTGELFF. CDR3 coding DNA: TGTGCCAGCAAAAAGGGACACGGAAACACCGGGGAGCTGTTTTTT.

The gene calls are TRBV7-9 and TRBJ1-3; 8 nucleotides line up with TRBD1. V gave up 1 base and J gave up 4 bases; unmatched junction bases: 0. There are 14 residues in the CDR3. CDR1 is SEHNR and CDR2 is FQNEAQ in the germline V gene (reference sequence). DNA of the CDR3: TGTGCCAGCAGCTTAGGGACAGGGGGAAACACCATATATTTT. Its translation: CASSLGTGGNTIYF.

This clone was found once. Here the CDR3 DNA reads TGTGCCAGCAGTCGGCCAGGGCACTACGAGCAGTACTTC. Its protein product is CASSRPGHYEQYF. This chain joins TRBV25-1 and TRBJ2-7, with a weak D call TRBD1 (5 bases). Germline loops: CDR1 MGHDK, CDR2 SYGVNS. The V and J ends lost 5 bases and 3 bases respectively, with 11 bases between them. CDR3 length: 13 residues.

The chain carries TRBV9 and TRBJ2-7; no clear D gene. V lost 1 base, J lost 0 bases, and 11 bases lay in between. Per the germline V gene, CDR1 is SGDLS and CDR2 is YYNGEE. CDR3 length: 15 amino acids. DNA for the CDR3: TGTGCCAGCAGCGTAAGCCAGAGGTTCTCCTACGAGCAGTACTTC. It yields the protein CASSVSQRFSYEQYF.

This sequence joins TRBV10-3 and TRBJ2-3, with TRBD1 identical over 12 bases. This CDR3 is 14 amino acids long. Germline CDR1 ENHRY, CDR2 SYGVKD. Trimming at V came to 8 bases and at J to 6 bases, leaving 6 bases not matched to a gene. The DNA for the CDR3 is TGTGCCATCCAAGGGGACAGGGGGCAGGATACGCAGTATTTT. Translating it yields CAIQGDRGQDTQYF.

There are a few counts of this clone. J is TRBJ2-1 and V is TRBV5-5; TRBD2 agrees at 7 bases. CDR3 size: 15 residues. Germline CDR1 reads SGHKS; CDR2 reads YYEKEE (reference sequence). With 2 bases clipped from V and 6 bases from J, the junction kept 8 bases outside the gene matches. CDR3 loop: CASSFLGEGRNEQFF. As DNA, the CDR3 is TGTGCCAGCAGCTTTTTGGGGGAGGGCCGCAATGAGCAGTTCTTC.

A word on this clone: Other DNA sequences within the sample encode an identical CDR3. The chain combines TRBV5-1 with TRBJ2-3, with 10 bases fitting TRBD1. Per the germline V gene, CDR1 is SGHRS and CDR2 is YFSETQ. V was pared by 3 bases and J by 2 bases, with 6 bases of the junction left unmatched. The CDR3 covers 16 residues. The CDR3 sequence is CASSYGTGASTDTQYF. The CDR3 region has the DNA TGCGCCAGCAGCTACGGGACAGGGGCCTCCACAGATACGCAGTATTTT.

This chain joins TRBV28 and TRBJ1-1; 7 bases align to TRBD1. CDR1 and CDR2 (germline): MDHEN, SYDVKM. The CDR3 spans 13 residues. V lost 6 bases and J lost 0; bases outside the gene matches: 1. CDR3 residues: CASRGTVNTEAFF. The CDR3 DNA reads as TGTGCCAGCAGAGGGACAGTGAACACTGAAGCTTTCTTT. Filled out from reference TRBV28 and TRBJ1-1, the complete variable domain reads DVKVTQSSRYLVKRTGEKVFLECVQDMDHENMFWYRQDPGLGLRLIYFSYDVKMKEKGDIPEGYSVSREKKERFSLILESASTNQTSMYLCASRGTVNTEAFFGQGTRLTVV.

This clone was observed a single time. This rearrangement joins TRBV11-2 to TRBJ2-1; 9 positions match TRBD2. The CDR3 consists of 16 residues. Unmatched junction bases numbered 10, after V lost 4 bases and J lost 6 bases. The germline V gene encodes CDR1 SGHAT and CDR2 FQNNGV. CDR3 coding DNA: TGTGCCAGCAGCTCTACCAAGCGGGGGGTCAGCAATGAGCAGTTCTTC. Its translation: CASSSTKRGVSNEQFF.

This chain joins TRBV28 and TRBJ2-5; 9 bases are shared with TRBD1. The J call is doubtful: the DNA matches TRBJ2-7 better. The CDR3 extends over 15 amino acids. CDR1 is MDHEN and CDR2 is SYDVKM in the germline V gene. The CDR3 loop is CASSGQGRSLYEQYF. DNA for the CDR3: TGTGCCAGCAGTGGACAGGGGAGATCCCTCTACGAGCAGTACTTC.

The chain links TRBV4-2 to TRBJ2-5, with TRBD2 as a possible D gene (6 bases). Per germline, CDR1 LGHNA and CDR2 YNFKEQ. The CDR3 covers 17 residues. Trimming removed 4 bases from V and 2 bases from J, with 20 bases in between. DNA for the CDR3: TGTGCCAGCAGCCTGCGATCGGGAGAGCCACGTCAAGAGACCCAGTACTTC. Its protein is CASSLRSGEPRQETQYF.

The chain combines TRBV6-1 with TRBJ1-1, with 8 bases that match TRBD1. CDR1 is MNHNS, CDR2 SASEGT, per germline. The CDR3 sequence is 14 residues long. The V gene end was trimmed by 6 bases and the J gene end by 0 bases; junction bases not matched to a gene: 3. The CDR3 spells CASRDRGLNTEAFF. DNA of the CDR3: TGTGCCAGCAGAGACAGGGGTTTGAACACTGAAGCTTTCTTT.

This chain joins TRBV9 and TRBJ1-2; D gene uncertain. The V gene's germline CDR1 is SGDLS and CDR2 YYNGEE. The CDR3 totals 15 residues. Trimming took 3 bases from V and 1 from J, leaving 13 bases between them. CDR3 protein: CASSARGGVNYGYTF. In nucleotides, the CDR3 is TGTGCCAGCAGCGCCCGGGGAGGAGTTAACTATGGCTACACCTTC.

V gene TRBV14 combines with J gene TRBJ2-1; perhaps TRBD2 as D (6 bases). Germline V gives CDR1 SGHDN, CDR2 FVKESK. The CDR3 contains 14 residues. Trimming pared 5 bases from V and 2 bases from J, leaving 10 bases between. The CDR3 DNA reads TGTGCCAGCAGCACGCCGGGAGCCTACAATGAGCAGTTCTTC. It specifies CASSTPGAYNEQFF. The full variable domain, its missing parts supplied by reference TRBV14 and TRBJ2-1, is EAGVTQFPSHSVIEKGQTVTLRCDPISGHDNLYWYRRVMGKEIKFLLHFVKESKQDESGMPNNRFLAERTGGTYSTLKVQPAELEDSGVYFCASSTPGAYNEQFFGPGTRLTVL.

V and J are TRBV5-4 and TRBJ2-1; 10 nucleotides match TRBD2. In germline, CDR1 is SGHNT, CDR2 YYREEE (reference sequence). The CDR3 length is 15 residues. The V gene end was trimmed by 3 bases and the J gene end by 6 bases; junction bases not matched to a gene: 6. CDR3 coding DNA: TGTGCCAGCAGCTCAGCGGGAGGGCCCCTCAATGAGCAGTTCTTC. As protein: CASSSAGGPLNEQFF.

J is TRBJ2-1 and V is TRBV7-9; D is possibly TRBD2 (6 bases). Germline V gene data show CDR1 as SEHNR and CDR2 as FQNEAQ (reference sequence). V was shortened by 7 bases and J by 6 bases, with 16 bases between the two germline ends. CDR3 length: 14 amino acids. The CDR3 loop reads CASTNGGRFNEQFF. CDR3 DNA sequence: TGTGCCAGCACCAACGGGGGAAGGTTCAATGAGCAGTTCTTC.

To note about this clone: The CDR3 end shows no conserved phenylalanine or tryptophan, and so a read error is likely. The chain uses TRBV28 and TRBJ1-2; 9 nucleotides match TRBD1. The ends lost 5 bases at V and 4 bases at J; junction bases unmatched: 5. The CDR3 loop spans 14 amino acids. Per germline, CDR1 MDHEN and CDR2 SYDVKM. CDR3 sequence: CASSLQGAGYGYTL. The CDR3 DNA reads as TGTGCCAGCAGTCTACAGGGGGCCGGCTATGGCTACACCCTC.

The chain combines TRBV6-5 with TRBJ1-3; D unclear. The ends were cut back, 5 bases at V and 0 bases at J, with 11 bases in the middle. The CDR3 spans 15 residues. The germline gives CDR1 MNHEY, CDR2 SVGAGI. The CDR3 protein is CASSVQPFSGNTIYF. The CDR3 nucleotides are TGTGCCAGCAGTGTACAACCTTTCTCTGGAAACACCATATATTTT.

The V gene is TRBV7-9, the J gene TRBJ2-3; TRBD2 aligns across 9 bases. CDR1 SEHNR and CDR2 FQNEAQ come from the germline V gene (reference sequence). The J segment lost 2 bases and the V segment lost 5 bases, leaving 8 bases of the junction unmatched. The length of the CDR3 is 16 residues. This CDR3 is CASSPRGGEHTDTQYF. The CDR3 coding sequence is TGTGCCAGCAGCCCCCGCGGGGGGGAACACACAGATACGCAGTATTTT.

The chain combines TRBV7-9 with TRBJ1-5, with D tentatively TRBD1 (5 bases). The CDR3 covers 15 residues. V dropped 5 bases and J dropped 0 bases, with 11 bases sitting between them. Germline lookup yields CDR1 SEHNR and CDR2 FQNEAQ (reference sequence). CDR3 amino acids: CASSQEGNSNQPQHF. The CDR3 DNA reads as TGTGCCAGCAGCCAGGAGGGGAATAGCAATCAGCCCCAGCATTTT.

The chain carries TRBV6-1 and TRBJ1-2; TRBD1 matches at 7 bases. The CDR3 has 14 amino acids. Per the germline V gene, CDR1 is MNHNS and CDR2 is SASEGT. V gave up 0 bases and J gave up 4 bases; unmatched junction bases: 2. The CDR3 protein is CASSEASGGYGYTF. The DNA for the CDR3 is TGTGCCAGCAGTGAAGCCTCAGGGGGCTATGGCTACACCTTC.

This chain uses TRBV13 with TRBJ2-7; 12 positions agree with TRBD2. There are 16 residues in the CDR3. V dropped 5 bases and J dropped 3; count of bases not matched to a gene: 8. The germline gives CDR1 PRHDT, CDR2 FYEKMQ (reference sequence). CDR3 in DNA: TGTGCCAGCAGCCGTCCCGGACTAGCGGGGTTCTACGAGCAGTACTTC. Amino acid sequence: CASSRPGLAGFYEQYF.

V and J are TRBV6-1 and TRBJ2-2; perhaps TRBD1 as D (5 bases). The V gene lost 7 bases and the J gene lost 7 bases, with 10 bases spanning the gap. Germline V gene data show CDR1 as MNHNS and CDR2 as SASEGT. CDR3 length equals 12 residues. The CDR3 DNA is TGTGCCAGCACAGGGCAGTTCGGGGAGCTGTTTTTT. Translated, it gives CASTGQFGELFF.

About this clone: A read error may account for a junction end that differs from germline. The rearrangement links TRBV7-9 to TRBJ2-5; D possibly corresponds to TRBD2 (6 bases). Germline CDR1 and CDR2: SEHNR and FQNEAQ (reference sequence). The CDR3 runs 12 residues. The CDR3, as DNA: TGTGCCAGCGTCCCGACGGGATCACCGGGGGACTTC. Translating gives CASVPTGSPGDF.

This clone was seen a single time. The gene calls are TRBV19 and TRBJ1-4; D is possibly TRBD1 (6 bases). The CDR3 sequence is 15 residues long. The germline V gene has CDR1 LNHDA and CDR2 SQIVND (reference sequence). V lost 10 bases, J lost 4 bases, and 19 bases lay in between. The CDR3 is CATRGPGAYNEKLFF. As DNA, the CDR3 is TGTGCCACCAGGGGTCCAGGGGCCTATAATGAAAAACTGTTTTTT.

DNA of the CDR3: TGTGCCAGCAGTCGGACACGTTATAGCAATCAGCCCCAGCATTTT. This sequence encodes CASSRTRYSNQPQHF. The V gene is TRBV6-5, the J gene TRBJ1-5; weak D call: TRBD1 (5 bases). Trimming left V 5 bases short and J 0 bases short, with 11 bases between. CDR1 and CDR2 (germline): MNHEY, SVGAGI. The CDR3 length is 15 residues.

The chain carries TRBV10-3 and TRBJ1-2, with TRBD1 identical over 10 bases. Trimming took 2 bases from V and 3 from J; bases not matched to a gene: 3. Germline assignment: CDR1 ENHRY and CDR2 SYGVKD. The CDR3 is 15 residues long. CDR3: CAISEGQGGDYGYTF. The DNA of the CDR3 is TGTGCCATCAGTGAGGGACAGGGGGGAGACTATGGCTACACCTTC.